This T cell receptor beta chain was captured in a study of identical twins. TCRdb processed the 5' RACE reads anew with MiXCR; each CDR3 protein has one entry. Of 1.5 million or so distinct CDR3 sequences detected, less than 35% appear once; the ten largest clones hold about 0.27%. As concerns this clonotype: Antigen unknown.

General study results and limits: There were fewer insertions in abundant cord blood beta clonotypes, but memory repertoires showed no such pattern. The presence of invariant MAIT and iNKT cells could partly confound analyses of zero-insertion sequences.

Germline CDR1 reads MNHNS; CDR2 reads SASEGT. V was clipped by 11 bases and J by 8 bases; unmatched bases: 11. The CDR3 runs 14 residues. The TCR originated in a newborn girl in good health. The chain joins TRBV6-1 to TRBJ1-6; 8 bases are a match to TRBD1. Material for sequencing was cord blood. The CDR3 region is CAGREDREYSPLHF. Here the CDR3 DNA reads TGTGCCGGACGTGAGGACAGGGAATATTCACCCCTCCACTTT.